This T cell receptor (beta chain) came from a study of spatial heterogeneity in lung cancer. Each CDR3 protein is one row after TCRdb ran MiXCR on the 5' RACE reads. The table shows about 41,000 distinct CDR3 sequences, with roughly a tenth occurring only once. V was pared by 7 bases and J by 11 bases, with 21 bases between. There are 14 residues in the CDR3. The germline V gene encodes CDR1 LNHDA and CDR2 SQIVND (reference sequence). Noted time point: blood at routine non-recurrence follow-up after resection. This clonotype was seen many times. This TCR was recovered from a female donor with early-stage non-small cell lung cancer. Sequencing used PBMCs, obtained at follow-up. V is TRBV19 and J is TRBJ1-5; a possible D gene is TRBD1 (6 bases). The CDR3 region has the DNA TGTGCCAGTACTAACGGACAGACGGGCTGGGCCCAGCATTTT. Translation: CASTNGQTGWAQHF.